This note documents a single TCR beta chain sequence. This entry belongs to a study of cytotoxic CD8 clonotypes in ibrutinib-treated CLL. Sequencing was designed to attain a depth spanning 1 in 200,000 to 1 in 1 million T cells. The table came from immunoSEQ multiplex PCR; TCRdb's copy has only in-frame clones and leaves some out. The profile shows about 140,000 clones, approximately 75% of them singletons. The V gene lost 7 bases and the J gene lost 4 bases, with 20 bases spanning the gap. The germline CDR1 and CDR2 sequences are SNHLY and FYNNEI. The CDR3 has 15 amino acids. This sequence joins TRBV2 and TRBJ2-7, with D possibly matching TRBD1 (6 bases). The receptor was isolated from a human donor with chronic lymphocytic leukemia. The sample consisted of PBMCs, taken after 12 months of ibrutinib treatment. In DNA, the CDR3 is TGTGCCAGCAAGTTGGGCAGGGGAGTACCTTACGAGCAGTACTTC. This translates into CASKLGRGVPYEQYF. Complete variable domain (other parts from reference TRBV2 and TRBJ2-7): EPEVTQTPSHQVTQMGQEVILRCVPISNHLYFYWYRQILGQKVEFLVSFYNNEISEKSEIFDDQFSVERPDGSNFTLKIRSTKLEDSAMYFCASKLGRGVPYEQYFGPGTRLTVT.